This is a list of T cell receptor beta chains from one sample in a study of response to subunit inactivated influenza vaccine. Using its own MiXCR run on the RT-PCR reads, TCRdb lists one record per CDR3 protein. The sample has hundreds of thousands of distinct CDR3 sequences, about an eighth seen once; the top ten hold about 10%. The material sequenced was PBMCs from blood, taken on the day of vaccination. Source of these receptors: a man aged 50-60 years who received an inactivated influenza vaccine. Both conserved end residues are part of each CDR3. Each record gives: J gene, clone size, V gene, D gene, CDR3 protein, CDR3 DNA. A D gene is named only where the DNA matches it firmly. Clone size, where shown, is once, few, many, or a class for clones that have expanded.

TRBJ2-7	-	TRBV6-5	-	CASSYSSQGPTSSYEQYF	TGTGCCAGCAGTTACTCGAGTCAGGGCCCCACCAGCTCCTACGAGCAGTACTTC
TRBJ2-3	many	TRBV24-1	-	CATSDLRGVTDTQYF	TGTGCCACCAGTGATTTGCGTGGGGTCACAGATACGCAGTATTTT
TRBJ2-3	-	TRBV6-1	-	CASIRQGTDTQYF	TGTGCCAGCATTCGACAGGGCACAGATACGCAGTATTTT
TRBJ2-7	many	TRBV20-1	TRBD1	CSARDLQGVSFYEQYF	TGCAGTGCTAGAGATCTACAGGGGGTTTCTTTCTACGAGCAGTACTTC
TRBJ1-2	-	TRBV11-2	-	CASRPIRQGRFGYTF	TGTGCCAGCAGACCGATCAGGCAGGGGCGCTTTGGCTACACCTTC
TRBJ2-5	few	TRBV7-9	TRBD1	CASSLTRGPYQETQYF	TGTGCCAGCAGCTTAACGAGGGGGCCCTACCAAGAGACCCAGTACTTC
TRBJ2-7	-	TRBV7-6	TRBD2	CASSFGAGVGYEQYF	TGTGCCAGCAGCTTTGGAGCGGGAGTAGGCTACGAGCAGTACTTC
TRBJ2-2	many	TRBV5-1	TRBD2	CASRRLAGVILTGELFF	TGCGCCAGCAGGAGACTAGCGGGAGTCATACTCACCGGGGAGCTGTTTTTT
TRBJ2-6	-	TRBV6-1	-	CASNKGNSGANVLTF	TGTGCCAGCAATAAAGGGAATTCTGGGGCCAACGTCCTGACTTTC
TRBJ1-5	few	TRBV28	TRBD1	CASRIQGENQPQHF	TGTGCCAGCAGAATACAGGGGGAAAATCAGCCCCAGCATTTT
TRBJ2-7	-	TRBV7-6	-	CDSSYGRISTEQYF	TGTGACAGCAGCTACGGACGGATATCCACCGAGCAGTATTTC
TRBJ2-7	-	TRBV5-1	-	CASRDGTDSYEQYF	TGCGCCAGCAGGGATGGGACGGACTCCTACGAGCAGTACTTC
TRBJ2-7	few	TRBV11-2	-	CASSRDSDYEQYF	TGTGCCAGCAGTCGGGACTCAGATTACGAGCAGTACTTC
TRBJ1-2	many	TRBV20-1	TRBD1	CSAEKGTGGAWGYGYTF	TGCAGTGCTGAGAAAGGGACAGGGGGCGCCTGGGGATATGGCTACACCTTC
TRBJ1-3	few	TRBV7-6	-	CASRAIPTGNTIYF	TGTGCCAGCAGAGCGATACCTACTGGAAACACCATATATTTT
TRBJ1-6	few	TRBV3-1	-	CASSRDNLYSPLHF	TGTGCCAGCAGCCGGGACAACCTGTATTCACCCCTCCACTTT
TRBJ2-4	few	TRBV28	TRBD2	CASSPGTSGGLAKNIQYF	TGTGCCAGCAGCCCCGGGACTAGCGGGGGGTTAGCCAAAAACATTCAGTACTTC
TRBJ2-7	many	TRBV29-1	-	CSVEGVGEQYF	TGCAGCGTTGAGGGAGTGGGGGAGCAGTACTTC
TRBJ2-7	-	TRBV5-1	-	CASSPSARLDYEQYF	TGCGCCAGCAGCCCAAGCGCTAGGCTCGACTACGAGCAGTACTTC
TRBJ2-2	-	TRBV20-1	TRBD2	CSALAGGNTGELFF	TGCAGTGCTCTAGCGGGAGGCAACACCGGGGAGCTGTTTTTT
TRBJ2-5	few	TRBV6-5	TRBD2	CASSWREGRETQYF	TGTGCCAGCAGTTGGCGGGAGGGGAGGGAGACCCAGTACTTC
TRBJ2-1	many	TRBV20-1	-	CSARVRNEQFF	TGCAGTGCTAGGGTCCGGAATGAGCAGTTCTTC
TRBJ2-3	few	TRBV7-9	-	CASSRDSGADTQYF	TGTGCCAGCAGCCGAGACTCAGGGGCAGATACGCAGTATTTT
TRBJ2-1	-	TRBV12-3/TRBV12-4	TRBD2	CASSLGLHSYNEQFF	TGTGCCAGCAGTTTGGGACTACACTCCTACAATGAGCAGTTCTTC
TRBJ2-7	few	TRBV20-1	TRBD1	CSARGGQPSYEQYF	TGCAGTGCTAGAGGGGGACAGCCCTCCTACGAGCAGTACTTC
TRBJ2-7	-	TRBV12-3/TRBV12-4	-	CASGDPYEQYF	TGTGCCAGCGGGGATCCCTACGAGCAGTACTTC
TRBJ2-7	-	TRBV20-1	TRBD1	CSATRDRDEQYF	TGCAGTGCTACCCGGGACAGGGACGAGCAGTACTTC
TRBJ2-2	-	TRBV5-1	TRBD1	CASSLVGQASGTGELFF	TGCGCCAGCAGCTTGGTTGGACAGGCCTCGGGCACCGGGGAGCTGTTTTTT
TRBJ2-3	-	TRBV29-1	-	CSVEDPGSKADTQYF	TGCAGCGTTGAAGATCCAGGGAGCAAGGCAGATACGCAGTATTTT
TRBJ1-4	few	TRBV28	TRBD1	CASSTANRGLDEKLFF	TGTGCCAGCAGTACCGCAAACAGGGGGCTGGATGAAAAACTGTTTTTT
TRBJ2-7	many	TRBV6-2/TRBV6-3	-	CAIRRLAGHEQYF	TGTGCCATCCGCCGTCTCGCGGGCCACGAGCAGTACTTC
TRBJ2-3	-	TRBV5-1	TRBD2	CASSPVGRGVADTQYF	TGCGCCAGCAGCCCGGTGGGCCGGGGGGTAGCAGATACGCAGTATTTT
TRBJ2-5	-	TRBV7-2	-	CASSLGRESYGETQYF	TGTGCCAGCAGCTTAGGTCGGGAAAGCTATGGAGAGACCCAGTACTTC
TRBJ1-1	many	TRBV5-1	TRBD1	CASGQGQNTEAFF	TGCGCCAGCGGACAGGGACAGAACACTGAAGCTTTCTTT
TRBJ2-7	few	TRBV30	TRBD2	CAWSGTSGGLSSYEQYF	TGTGCCTGGAGTGGGACTAGCGGGGGGTTGAGCTCCTACGAGCAGTACTTC
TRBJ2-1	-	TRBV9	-	CASSASPGQERQFF	TGTGCCAGCAGCGCCAGCCCGGGCCAAGAAAGGCAGTTCTTC
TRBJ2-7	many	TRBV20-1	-	CSARDVASSYEQYF	TGCAGTGCTAGAGATGTGGCTAGTTCTTACGAGCAGTACTTC